This TCR beta chain was captured by sequencing in a study of Tregs in tolerant kidney transplant recipients. Study as a whole: Recipients received nonmyeloablative bone marrow transplants from related graft donors, with transient mixed chimerism. Overall study results and limits: In tolerant patients, donor-specific Tregs outgrew total Tregs, suggesting antigen-driven expansion. Validation in larger populations is needed because few patients were studied.

Data came from immunoSEQ multiplex PCR; TCRdb stores just in-frame clones and leaves some out. The table lists about 94,000 clones, 90% to 95% of them singletons. This CDR3 contains 13 residues. Germline V gives CDR1 LNHDA, CDR2 SQIVND (reference sequence). V lost 4 bases and J lost 4, with 10 bases in between. As regards this clone: As yet, its antigen is unknown.

Unstimulated Tregs (CD4+CD25+CD127-) and CD4+CD25- non-Tregs were sorted from PBMCs. V is TRBV19 and J is TRBJ2-5, with a possible D match to TRBD1 (6 bases). The sequence derives from a human donor who received a combined kidney and bone marrow transplant. This specimen was CD4+ T cells from blood, taken before the transplant. The CDR3 DNA reads TGTGCCAGTAGTAGGGTCAGGGGAGAGACCCAGTACTTC. It is translated as CASSRVRGETQYF.